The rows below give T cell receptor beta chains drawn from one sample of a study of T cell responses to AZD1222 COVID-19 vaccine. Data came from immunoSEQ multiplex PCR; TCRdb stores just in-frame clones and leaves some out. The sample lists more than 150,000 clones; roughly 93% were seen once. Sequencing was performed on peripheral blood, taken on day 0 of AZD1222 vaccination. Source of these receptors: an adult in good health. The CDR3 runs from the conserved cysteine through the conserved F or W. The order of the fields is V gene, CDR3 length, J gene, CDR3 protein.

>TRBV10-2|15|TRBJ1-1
CASGRDLLMNTEAFF
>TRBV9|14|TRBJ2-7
CASSVAEGNYEQYF
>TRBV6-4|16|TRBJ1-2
CASSDSMSRGIYGYTF
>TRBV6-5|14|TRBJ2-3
CASSYMDSRDTQYF
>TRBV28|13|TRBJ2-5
CASSDAGQETQYF
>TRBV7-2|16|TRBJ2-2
CASSVIRGFNTGELFF
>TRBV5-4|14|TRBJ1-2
CASSLAGNWYGYTF
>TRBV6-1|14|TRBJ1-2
CASSEMADLYGYTF
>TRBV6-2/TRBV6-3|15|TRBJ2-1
CASSSSGGPYNEQFF
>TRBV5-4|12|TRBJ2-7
CASIGQGGEQYF
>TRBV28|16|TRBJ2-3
CASRNSGRARTDTQYF
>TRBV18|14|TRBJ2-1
CASSPPFSSNEQFF
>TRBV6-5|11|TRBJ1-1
CASGQGSEAFF
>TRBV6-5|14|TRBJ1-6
CASSYWRQNSPLHF
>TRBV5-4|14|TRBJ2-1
CAISLAGGYNEQFF
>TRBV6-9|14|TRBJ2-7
CASSSGGASYEQYF
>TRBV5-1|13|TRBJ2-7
CASSGRGWDEQYF
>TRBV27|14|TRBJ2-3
CASSLARGTDTQYF
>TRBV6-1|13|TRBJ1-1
CASSDAWGTEAFF
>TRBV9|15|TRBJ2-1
CASSDPGTTYNEQFF
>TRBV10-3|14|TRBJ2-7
CATTLTGNPYEQYF
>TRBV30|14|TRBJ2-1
CAWSFSGRASEQFF
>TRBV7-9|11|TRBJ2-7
CASSLGQEQYF
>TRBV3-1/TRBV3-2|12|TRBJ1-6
CASSSGSSPLHF
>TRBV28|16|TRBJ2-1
CASSSVARDRGYEQFF
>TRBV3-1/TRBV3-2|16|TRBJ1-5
CASSREKDRHNQPQHF
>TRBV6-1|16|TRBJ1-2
CASGETPGRGNYGYTF
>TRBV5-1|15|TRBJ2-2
CASSLRDTNTGELFF
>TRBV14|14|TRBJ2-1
CASSQVTYRTEQFF
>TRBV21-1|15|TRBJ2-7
CASSILQRESYEQYF
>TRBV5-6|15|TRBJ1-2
CASSLVTALNYGYTF
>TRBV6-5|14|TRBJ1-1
CASSYSKVNTEAFF
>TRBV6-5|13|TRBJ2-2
CASLSAGTGELFF
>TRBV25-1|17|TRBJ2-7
CASSAPRGAGFLPGLLF
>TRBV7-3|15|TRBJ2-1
CASSLQREGIHEQFF
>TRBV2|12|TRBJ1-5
CASRGNNQPQHF
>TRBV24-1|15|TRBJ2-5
CATSPRWGAVETQYF
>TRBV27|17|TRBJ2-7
CASTTGLAGGLRREQYF
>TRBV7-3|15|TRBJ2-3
CASSLGGRDTDTQYF
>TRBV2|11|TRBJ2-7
CASSGGTGDNF
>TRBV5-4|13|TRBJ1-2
CASSLKGQGAFTF
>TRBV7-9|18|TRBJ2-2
CASSPPSAGASRGGELFF
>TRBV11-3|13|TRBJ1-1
CASSFLTGTEAFF
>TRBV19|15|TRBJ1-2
CASATSTGINYGYTF
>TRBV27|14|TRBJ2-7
CASSSFGQVYEQYF
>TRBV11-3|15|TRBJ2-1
CASSATSGRHNEQFF
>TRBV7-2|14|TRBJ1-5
CASSLAVGNQPQHF